This TCR beta chain was profiled in a study of beta chain features in type 1 diabetes (dated by TCRdb to the late 2010s). Broadly, across the study: Mean age, gender distribution, total cell number and subset yield did not differ between patients and healthy donors. A total of roughly 99 million sorted cells were examined across all samples, and the number of cells per subset was strongly correlated with RNA yield. In the study, recently diagnosed type 1 diabetes patients and matched healthy donors were compared on the TCRB repertoires of their sorted circulating CD4+ T cell subsets. Naive and central memory subsets were obtained from all 30 or so donors, but regulatory and stem cell-like memory subsets were isolated from only 8 patients and roughly 8 healthy donors. Overall results and qualifications from the work: At VDJ recombination sites, type 1 diabetes patients had fewer insertions and more deleted nucleotides, which implies abnormalities in thymic rearrangement. Shorter templates might be favored by PCR, yet because patient and control samples were amplified and corrected together, any such skew would affect both groups equally. Naive, central memory and regulatory TCRB repertoires appeared more similar among patients than among healthy donors. Because small numbers of individuals were included in the HLA sub-analyses, any influence of HLA type on TCRB rearrangement was left unresolved. In all four CD4+ subsets, TCRB CDR3 length was moderately but significantly shorter in type 1 diabetes patients. Because cDNA was sequenced instead of genomic DNA, highly expressing activated cells could be over-represented, though the groups showed no difference in activation or CD3 levels.

As concerns this clone: The specificity of this receptor is unknown. It has no much larger one-base neighbor in the sample; base qualities were not kept.

All of the isolated RNA was reverse transcribed with the High Capacity cDNA Reverse Transcription Kit, so expressed TCRB transcripts were sequenced. Deep immunoSEQ sequencing was performed on naive, central memory and regulatory T cell samples, with an average of approximately 4 million total reads per sample. Sorted cells were lysed in RLT buffer, and RNA was extracted using DNase-treated RNeasy Micro or Mini kits according to cell number. Each cell subset was processed on its own to prevent cross-contamination, while patient and healthy donor samples were processed together. TCRB sequences were amplified from cDNA with the immunoSEQ multiplex PCR, producing 87-bp fragments spanning the CDR3 region. Sequencing of the amplicons was done on the Illumina HiSeq platform. The paper's data handling went like this. Synthetic template baselines were used to correct PCR bias computationally, reads within Hamming distance 2 were collapsed together, and singletons that could not be merged were discarded. Reads were aligned against IMGT so that V, D and J genes, CDR3 length and insertions or deletions at six rearrangement sites could be assigned. Clonotype counts were normalized to sorted cell number within each subset before computing true diversity and Gini coefficients with the tcR R package. The overlap coefficient, calculated on TCRB nucleotide sequences, was used to measure repertoire sharing. What TCRdb holds here is the immuneACCESS table cut down to in-frame rearrangements. Part of the clones is not present; checked against another copy, under half of the missing clones reflect an unresolved V gene, and the others are unexplained. V and J calls and clone size follow that table, whereas D and trimming were derived from the DNA. Counted in this sample were more than 300,000 clones; 9.6% of them appeared once. Jointly, the top ten make up about 0.63% of the sample.

Inclusive of the bounding cysteine and phenylalanine, the CDR3 is 15 residues long. Just CDR3 DNA is preserved here, 45 bases in frame from base 1. Via the germline V gene (reference sequence), CDR1 is LNHDA and CDR2 SQIVND. Unmatched junction bases come to 6, with V trimmed by 5 bases and J by 4 bases. A single peripheral blood draw of about 116 mL on average was collected from each donor into heparinised tubes. A BD FACSAria II and a panel including CD45RO, CCR7, CD25, CD127, CD95 and CD27 were used to sort naive, central memory, regulatory and stem cell-like memory CD4+ T cells. Every sorted population had a purity above 95%. PBMCs were isolated right away by Lymphoprep density gradient centrifugation and were stained directly, without culture. So that batch effects would be minimized, each experiment stained and sorted samples in pairs, pairing one healthy donor with one patient.

The chain is made from TRBV19 and TRBJ1-5, and TRBD1 matches 9 of the central bases. The sequence was collected from a man aged 30 to 39 with type 1 diabetes. Sample: central memory CD4+ T cells from blood. In nucleotides, the sequence is TGTGCCAGTAGTCCAGGGGACAGGGCTAATCAGCCCCAGCATTTT. This is translated as CASSPGDRANQPQHF.